The 11 T cell receptor beta chains below come from one sample, sequenced in a study of blood T cell repertoires in COVID-19. TCRdb's copy holds only in-frame clones and misses some; the assay was immunoSEQ multiplex PCR. In the table there are 300,000 to 450,000 clones, 85% of which are singletons. What was sequenced was peripheral blood. The receptors were sampled from a young woman with acute or convalescent COVID-19.

The chain is built from TRBV6-5 and TRBJ2-5; TRBD1 matches at 10 bases. Germline-derived CDR1 and CDR2 are MNHEY and SVGAGI. With V trimmed by 10 bases and J by 4 bases, 9 bases remained unmatched. This CDR3 contains 14 residues. This chain's CDR3 is CATRNRDRGETQYF. CDR3 bases: TGTGCCACCCGTAACCGGGACAGGGGAGAGACCCAGTACTTC.

V gene TRBV28 combines with J gene TRBJ1-4, with a possible D match to TRBD1 (5 bases). The V and J ends lost 4 bases and 7 bases respectively, with 16 bases between them. The CDR3 extends over 15 amino acids. Germline V CDR1 and CDR2: MDHEN, SYDVKM. CDR3 nucleotides: TGTGCCAGCAGTTCCTCTCAGGGATCTCGTGAAAAACTGTTTTTT. It specifies CASSSSQGSREKLFF. Drawing the rest from reference TRBV28 and TRBJ1-4, the complete variable domain is DVKVTQSSRYLVKRTGEKVFLECVQDMDHENMFWYRQDPGLGLRLIYFSYDVKMKEKGDIPEGYSVSREKKERFSLILESASTNQTSMYLCASSSSQGSREKLFFGSGTQLSVL.

The V gene is TRBV12-5, the J gene TRBJ1-4; 8 nucleotides agree with TRBD1. Germline lookup yields CDR1 LGHNT and CDR2 FRNRAP. The CDR3 extends over 14 amino acids. V lost 1 base to trimming and J lost 7 bases; unmatched junction nucleotides: 2. CDR3: CASGLGQGFEKLFF. The CDR3 DNA follows: TGTGCTAGTGGTTTGGGACAGGGGTTTGAAAAACTGTTTTTT. Looking up the rest from reference TRBV12-5 and TRBJ1-4 gives the full variable domain: DARVTQTPRHKVTEMGQEVTMRCQPILGHNTVFWYRQTMMQGLELLAYFRNRAPLDDSGMPKDRFSAEMPDATLATLKIQPSEPRDSAVYFCASGLGQGFEKLFFGSGTQLSVL.

The rearrangement links TRBV10-3 to TRBJ1-1; D possibly corresponds to TRBD1 (6 bases). Germline V gene lookup returns CDR1 ENHRY and CDR2 SYGVKD. There are 13 residues in the CDR3. The germline V and J ends were trimmed by 7 bases and 1 base, with 10 bases remaining between them. CDR3 in amino acids: CAIMRGWNTEAFF. The DNA for the CDR3 is TGTGCCATCATGAGGGGGTGGAACACTGAAGCTTTCTTT.

The chain is built from TRBV7-2 and TRBJ1-3, with D uncertain. This CDR3 has 15 residues. Germline V lookup: CDR1 SGHTA, CDR2 FQGNSA. With 0 bases removed from V and 3 bases from J, the gap between germline ends came to 9 bases. CDR3 region: CASSLAYSGGNTIYF. The CDR3 coding sequence is TGTGCCAGCAGCTTAGCTTACAGCGGTGGAAACACCATATATTTT.

The chain is built from TRBV5-1 and TRBJ2-5, with 10 bases that match TRBD2. Per germline, CDR1 SGHRS and CDR2 YFSETQ. There are 15 residues in the CDR3. J gave up 4 bases and V 4 bases, and 7 bases lay outside the gene matches. The CDR3, as DNA: TGCGCCAGCAGCCTTCTAGCGGGGGCTGTAGAGACCCAGTACTTC. It specifies CASSLLAGAVETQYF.

J is TRBJ1-2 and V is TRBV12-3 or TRBV12-4; D call uncertain. This CDR3 has 12 residues. V was shortened by 3 bases and J by 6 bases, with 8 bases between the two germline ends. The CDR3 DNA sequence: TGTGCCAGCAGTTTGCATGAGGATGGCTACACCTTC. Translating gives CASSLHEDGYTF.

The J gene is TRBJ1-5, the V gene TRBV28; 7 positions agree with TRBD1. From germline, CDR1 is MDHEN and CDR2 SYDVKM. The CDR3 has 14 residues. V lost 5 bases and J lost 4; bases outside the gene matches: 5. This chain's CDR3 is CASSTPGGNQPQHF. Here the CDR3 DNA reads TGTGCCAGCAGTACCCCAGGGGGAAATCAGCCCCAGCATTTT.

The rearrangement links TRBV5-6 to TRBJ2-1; a weak D match, TRBD1 (5 bases). Germline loops: CDR1 SGHDT, CDR2 YYEEEE. The CDR3 is 14 amino acids. V was shortened by 4 bases and J by 9 bases, with 17 bases between the two germline ends. The CDR3 region has the DNA TGTGCCAGCAGCCACACCCCAGGGCTCGGTGAGCAGTTCTTC. Protein: CASSHTPGLGEQFF.

The rearrangement uses TRBV19 and TRBJ1-6, with D unclear. With 1 base removed from V and 10 bases from J, the gap between germline ends came to 8 bases. The CDR3 is 13 residues long. Germline lookup yields CDR1 LNHDA and CDR2 SQIVND (reference sequence). In DNA form, the CDR3 reads TGTGCCAGTAGTATAGTGAGGCGCTCACCCCTCCACTTT. It codes for CASSIVRRSPLHF.

This clone has just a few counts. This chain links TRBV9 with TRBJ1-4; no reliable D call. Germline CDR1 is SGDLS and CDR2 is YYNGEE. The CDR3 consists of 11 residues. V was cut by 3 bases and J by 10 bases, with 7 bases left in between. Here the CDR3 DNA reads TGTGCCAGCAGCGAGCCAGGAAAACTGTTTTTT. Translated: CASSEPGKLFF.